This T cell receptor beta chain was identified in a study of T cell clonotyping in hematopoietic cell transplantation. Points from the study as a whole: Pathologically expanded recipient clonotypes increased progressively from day 30 to day 180 as diversity fell. Without cell sorting, CD4 versus CD8 contributions remain unresolved. At the given depth, recipient repertoires were over 95% de novo clonotypes. Graft donor and pretransplant recipient Inverse Simpson Index values predicted broader posttransplant TCR diversity.

CDR1 is MNHEY and CDR2 is SMNVEV in the germline V gene (reference sequence). This CDR3 region has 13 residues. The V end lost 5 bases, the J end lost 12 bases, and 14 bases lay between the germline ends. Profiled with immunoSEQ multiplex PCR; TCRdb holds only in-frame clones, not every one. The data contain roughly 13,000 clones, around 90% of them singletons. This clone has a handful of counts. What it binds is unknown. This TCR derives from a man in his thirties or forties in good health. Some clones in this sample may be carry-over from other donors' samples. Sequenced input: peripheral blood mononuclear cells. The V and J genes are TRBV27 and TRBJ1-6, with no clear D. CDR3 region: CASSLMDRQPLHF. CDR3 bases: TGTGCCAGCAGTCTAATGGACCGGCAACCCCTCCACTTT.